Below, one T cell receptor beta chain is given with its context. Its matching antigen is unknown. This CDR3 comprises 16 residues. Germline CDR1 reads SGHRS; CDR2 reads YFSETQ. Trimming at V came to 4 bases and at J to 2 bases, leaving 9 bases not matched to a gene. These data are taken from a study of T cell responses to AZD1222 COVID-19 vaccine. Study-level points and caveats: Compared with day 0, the breadth and depth of the Spike-specific TCR repertoire rose significantly after two doses of AZD1222.

The data were produced by immunoSEQ multiplex PCR, yet TCRdb's version contains in-frame clones alone and is incomplete. Of around 97,000 clones in the sample, roughly 89% were seen once. This specimen was peripheral blood, taken on day 0 of AZD1222 vaccination. The sequence was obtained from an adult in good health. This chain links TRBV5-1 with TRBJ2-7; the match to TRBD1 covers 10 bases. The CDR3 loop is CASSPPRQGATYEQYF. CDR3 DNA sequence: TGCGCCAGCAGCCCCCCTAGACAGGGGGCGACCTACGAGCAGTACTTC.